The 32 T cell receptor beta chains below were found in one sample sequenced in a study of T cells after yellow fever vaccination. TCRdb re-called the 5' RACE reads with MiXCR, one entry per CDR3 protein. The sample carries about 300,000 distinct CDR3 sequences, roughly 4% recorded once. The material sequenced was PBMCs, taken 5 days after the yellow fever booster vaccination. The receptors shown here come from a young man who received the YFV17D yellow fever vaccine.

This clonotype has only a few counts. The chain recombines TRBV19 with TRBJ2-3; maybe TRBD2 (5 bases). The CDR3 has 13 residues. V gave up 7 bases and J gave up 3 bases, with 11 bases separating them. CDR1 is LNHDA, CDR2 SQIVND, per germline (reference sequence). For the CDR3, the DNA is TGTGCCAGTACACCGGGAAGGACAGATACGCAGTATTTT. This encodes CASTPGRTDTQYF. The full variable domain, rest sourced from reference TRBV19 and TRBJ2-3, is DGGITQSPKYLFRKEGQNVTLSCEQNLNHDAMYWYRQDPGQGLRLIYYSQIVNDFQKGDIAEGYSVSREKKESFPLTVTSAQKNPTAFYLCASTPGRTDTQYFGPGTRLTVL.

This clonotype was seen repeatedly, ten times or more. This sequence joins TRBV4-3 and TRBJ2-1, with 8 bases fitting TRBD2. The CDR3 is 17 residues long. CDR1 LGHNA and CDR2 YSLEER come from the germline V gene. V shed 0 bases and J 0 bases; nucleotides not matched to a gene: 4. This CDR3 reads CASSQDGTSGSYNEQFF. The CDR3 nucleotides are TGCGCCAGCAGCCAAGATGGGACTAGTGGCTCCTACAATGAGCAGTTCTTC.

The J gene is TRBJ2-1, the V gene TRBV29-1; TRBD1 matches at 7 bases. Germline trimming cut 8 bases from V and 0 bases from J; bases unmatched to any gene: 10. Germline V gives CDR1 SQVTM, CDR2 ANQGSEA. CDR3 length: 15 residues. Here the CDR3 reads CSLRGQPSSYNEQFF. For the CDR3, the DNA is TGCAGCCTACGGGGACAGCCGAGCTCCTACAATGAGCAGTTCTTC.

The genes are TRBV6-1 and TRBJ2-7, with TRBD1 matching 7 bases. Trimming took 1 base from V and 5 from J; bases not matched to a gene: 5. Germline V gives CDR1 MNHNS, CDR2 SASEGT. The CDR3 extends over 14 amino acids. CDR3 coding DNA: TGTGCCAGCAGTGAAGAAATAGGGGGCCACGAGCAGTACGTC. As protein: CASSEEIGGHEQYV.

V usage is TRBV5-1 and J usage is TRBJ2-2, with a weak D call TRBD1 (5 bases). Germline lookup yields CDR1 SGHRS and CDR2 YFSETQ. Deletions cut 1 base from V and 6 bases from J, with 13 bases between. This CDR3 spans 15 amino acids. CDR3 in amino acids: CASSLYRLGAGELFF. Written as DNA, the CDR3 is TGCGCCAGCAGCTTGTACAGGTTGGGTGCCGGGGAGCTGTTTTTT.

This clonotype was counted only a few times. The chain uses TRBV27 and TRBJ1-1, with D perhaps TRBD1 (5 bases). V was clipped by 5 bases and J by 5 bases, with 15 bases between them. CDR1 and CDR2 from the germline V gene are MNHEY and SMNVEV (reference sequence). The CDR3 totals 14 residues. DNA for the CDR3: TGTGCCAGCAGTGCCATCGGGGGTAGAACTGAAGCTTTCTTT. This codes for CASSAIGGRTEAFF.

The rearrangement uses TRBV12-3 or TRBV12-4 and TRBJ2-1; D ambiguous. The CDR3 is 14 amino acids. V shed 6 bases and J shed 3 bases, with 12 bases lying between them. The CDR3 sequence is CASSKSANYNEQFF. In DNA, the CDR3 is TGTGCCAGCAGCAAAAGCGCCAACTACAATGAGCAGTTCTTC.

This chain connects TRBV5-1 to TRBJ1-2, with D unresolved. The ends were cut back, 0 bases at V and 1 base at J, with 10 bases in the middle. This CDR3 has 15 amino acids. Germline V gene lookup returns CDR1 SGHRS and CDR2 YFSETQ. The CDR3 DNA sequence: TGCGCCAGCAGCTTGGTGTCTGTGGGTAACTATGGCTACACCTTC. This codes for CASSLVSVGNYGYTF.

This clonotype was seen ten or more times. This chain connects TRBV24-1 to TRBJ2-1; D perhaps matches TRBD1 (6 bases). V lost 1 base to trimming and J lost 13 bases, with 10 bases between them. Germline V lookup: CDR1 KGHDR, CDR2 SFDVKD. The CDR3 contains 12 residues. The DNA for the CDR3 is TGTGCCACCAGTGATTTAACAGGGAACCAGTTCTTC. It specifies CATSDLTGNQFF.

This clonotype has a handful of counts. CDR3 residues: CASSRDRVGTGELFF. In DNA, the CDR3 is TGCGCCAGCAGCCGGGACAGGGTAGGCACCGGGGAGCTGTTTTTT. The rearrangement uses TRBV4-3 and TRBJ2-2, with 9 bases matching TRBD1. Per germline, CDR1 LGHNA and CDR2 YSLEER. The V and J ends lost 4 bases and 4 bases, in that order; junction bases with no gene match: 4. The CDR3 spans 15 residues.

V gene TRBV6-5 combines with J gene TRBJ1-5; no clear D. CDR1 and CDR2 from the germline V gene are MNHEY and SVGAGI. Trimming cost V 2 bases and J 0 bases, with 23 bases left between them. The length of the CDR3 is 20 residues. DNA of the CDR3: TGTGCCAGCAGTTACCGTGCCCCAGGATTTAGGGTGGTTAGCAATCAGCCCCAGCATTTT. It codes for CASSYRAPGFRVVSNQPQHF.

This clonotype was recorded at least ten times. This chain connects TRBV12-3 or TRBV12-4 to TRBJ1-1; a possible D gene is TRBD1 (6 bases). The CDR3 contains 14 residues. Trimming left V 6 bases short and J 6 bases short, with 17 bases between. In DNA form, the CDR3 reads TGTGCCAGCAGCCCCCGCAGGGGTGTCGCTGAAGCTTTCTTT. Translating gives CASSPRRGVAEAFF.

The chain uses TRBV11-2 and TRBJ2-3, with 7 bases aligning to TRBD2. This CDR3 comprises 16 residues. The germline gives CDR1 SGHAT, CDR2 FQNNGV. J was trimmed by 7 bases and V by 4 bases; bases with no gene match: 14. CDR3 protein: CASSSRQAGTSYTQYF. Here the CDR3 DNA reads TGTGCCAGCAGCTCGAGACAAGCGGGGACGAGTTATACGCAGTATTTT.

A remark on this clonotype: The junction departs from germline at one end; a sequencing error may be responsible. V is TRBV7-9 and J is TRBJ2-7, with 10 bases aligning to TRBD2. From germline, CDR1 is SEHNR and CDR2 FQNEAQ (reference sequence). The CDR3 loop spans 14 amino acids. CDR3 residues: CASSVAGGPFAQYF. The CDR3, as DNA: TGTGCCAGCAGCGTAGCGGGGGGCCCTTTTGCGCAGTACTTC. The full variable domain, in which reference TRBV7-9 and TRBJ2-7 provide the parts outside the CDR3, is DTGVSQNPRHKITKRGQNVTFRCDPISEHNRLYWYRQTLGQGPEFLTYFQNEAQLEKSRLLSDRFSAERPKGSFSTLEIQRTEQGDSAMYLCASSVAGGPFAQYFGPGTRLTVT.

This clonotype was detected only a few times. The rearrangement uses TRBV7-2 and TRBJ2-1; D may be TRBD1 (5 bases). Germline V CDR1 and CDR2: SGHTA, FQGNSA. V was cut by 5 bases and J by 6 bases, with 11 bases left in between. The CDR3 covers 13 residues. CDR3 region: CASSPQGSNEQFF. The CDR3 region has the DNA TGTGCCAGCAGCCCGCAGGGTAGCAATGAGCAGTTCTTC. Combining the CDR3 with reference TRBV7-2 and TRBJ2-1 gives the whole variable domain GAGVSQSPSNKVTEKGKDVELRCDPISGHTALYWYRQSLGQGLEFLIYFQGNSAPDKSGLPSDRFSAERTGGSVSTLTIQRTQQEDSAVYLCASSPQGSNEQFFGPGTRLTVL.

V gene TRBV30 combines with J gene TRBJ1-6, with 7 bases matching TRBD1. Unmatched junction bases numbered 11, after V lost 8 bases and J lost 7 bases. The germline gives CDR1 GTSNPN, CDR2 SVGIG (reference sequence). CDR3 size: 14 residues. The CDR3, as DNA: TGTGCCCCCTCCAGGGGGAGCCTAAATTCACCCCTCCACTTT. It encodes CAPSRGSLNSPLHF.

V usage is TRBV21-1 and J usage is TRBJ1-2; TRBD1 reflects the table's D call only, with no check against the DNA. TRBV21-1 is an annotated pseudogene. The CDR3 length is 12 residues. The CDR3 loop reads CAGGAPYYGYTF. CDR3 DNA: TGTGCCGGAGGGGCGCCTTACTATGGCTACACCTTC.

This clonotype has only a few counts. Written as DNA, the CDR3 is TGCGCCAGCAGCAATGCGGGACAGGGCTTCGAAAAACTGTTTTTT. Protein sequence: CASSNAGQGFEKLFF. This chain connects TRBV4-1 to TRBJ1-4; 9 bases agree with TRBD1. The CDR3 is 15 residues long. Trimming took 5 bases from V and 8 from J; bases not matched to a gene: 9. The germline V gene has CDR1 MGHRA and CDR2 YSYEKL.

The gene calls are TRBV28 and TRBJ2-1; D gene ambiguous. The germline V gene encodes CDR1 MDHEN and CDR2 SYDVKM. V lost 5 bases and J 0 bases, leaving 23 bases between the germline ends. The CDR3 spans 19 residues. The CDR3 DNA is TGTGCCAGCAGTGGAGTCGGCACCGGCTGGCCTAGCTCCTACAATGAGCAGTTCTTC. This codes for CASSGVGTGWPSSYNEQFF.

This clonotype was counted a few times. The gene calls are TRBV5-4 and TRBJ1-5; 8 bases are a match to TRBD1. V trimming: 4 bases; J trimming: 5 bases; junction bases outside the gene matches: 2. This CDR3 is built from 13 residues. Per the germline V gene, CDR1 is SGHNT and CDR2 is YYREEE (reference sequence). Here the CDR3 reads CASSPGQDQPQHF. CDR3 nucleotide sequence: TGTGCCAGCAGCCCGGGACAGGATCAGCCCCAGCATTTT.

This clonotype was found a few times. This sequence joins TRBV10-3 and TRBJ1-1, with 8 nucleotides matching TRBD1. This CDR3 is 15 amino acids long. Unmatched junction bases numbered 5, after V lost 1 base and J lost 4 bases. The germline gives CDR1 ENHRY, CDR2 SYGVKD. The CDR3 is CAISEFTGGSTEAFF. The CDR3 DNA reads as TGTGCCATCAGTGAGTTTACAGGGGGTAGCACTGAAGCTTTCTTT.

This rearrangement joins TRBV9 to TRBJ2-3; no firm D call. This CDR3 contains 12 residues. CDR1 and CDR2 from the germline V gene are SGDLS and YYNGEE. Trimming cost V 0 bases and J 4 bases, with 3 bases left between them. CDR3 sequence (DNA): TGTGCCAGCAGCGTAGGGCCAGATACGCAGTATTTT. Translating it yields CASSVGPDTQYF.

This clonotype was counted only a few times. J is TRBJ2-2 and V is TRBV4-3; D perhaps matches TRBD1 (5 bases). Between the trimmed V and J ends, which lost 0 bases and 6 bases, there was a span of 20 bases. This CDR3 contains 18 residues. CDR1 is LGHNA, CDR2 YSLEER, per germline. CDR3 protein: CASSQDFGVTGWSGELFF. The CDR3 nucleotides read TGCGCCAGCAGCCAAGATTTTGGGGTAACAGGATGGTCCGGGGAGCTGTTTTTT.

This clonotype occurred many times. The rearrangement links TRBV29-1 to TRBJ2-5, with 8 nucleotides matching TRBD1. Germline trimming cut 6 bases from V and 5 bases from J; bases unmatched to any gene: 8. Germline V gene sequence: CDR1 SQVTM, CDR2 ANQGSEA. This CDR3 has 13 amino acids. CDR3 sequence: CSVGTGRRETQYF. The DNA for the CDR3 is TGCAGCGTCGGGACAGGCCGGAGGGAGACCCAGTACTTC.

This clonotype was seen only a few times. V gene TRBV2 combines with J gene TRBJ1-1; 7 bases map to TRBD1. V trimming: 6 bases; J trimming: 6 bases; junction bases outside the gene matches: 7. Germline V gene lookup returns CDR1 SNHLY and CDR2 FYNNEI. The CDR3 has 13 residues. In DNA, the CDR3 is TGTGCCAGCAGGCAGGGGGTCGTCGCTGAAGCTTTCTTT. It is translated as CASRQGVVAEAFF.

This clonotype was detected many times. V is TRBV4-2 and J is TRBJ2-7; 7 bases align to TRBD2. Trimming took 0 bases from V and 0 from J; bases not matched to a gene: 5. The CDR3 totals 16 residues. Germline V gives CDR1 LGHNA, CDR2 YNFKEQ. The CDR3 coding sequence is TGTGCCAGCAGCCAAGATGGGGGGGACTTCTCCTACGAGCAGTACTTC. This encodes CASSQDGGDFSYEQYF.

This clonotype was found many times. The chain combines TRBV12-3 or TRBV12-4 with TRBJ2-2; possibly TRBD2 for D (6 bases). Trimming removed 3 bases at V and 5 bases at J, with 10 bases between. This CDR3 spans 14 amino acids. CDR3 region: CASSFRSGTGELFF. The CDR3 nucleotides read TGTGCCAGCAGTTTTCGTAGCGGAACCGGGGAGCTGTTTTTT.

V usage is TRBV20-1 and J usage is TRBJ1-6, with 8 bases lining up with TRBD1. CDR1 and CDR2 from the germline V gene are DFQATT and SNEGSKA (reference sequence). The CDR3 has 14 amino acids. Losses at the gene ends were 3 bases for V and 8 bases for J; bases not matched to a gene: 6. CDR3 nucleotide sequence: TGCAGTGCTAGGGGAACAGGGGGAGATTCACCCCTCCACTTT. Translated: CSARGTGGDSPLHF.

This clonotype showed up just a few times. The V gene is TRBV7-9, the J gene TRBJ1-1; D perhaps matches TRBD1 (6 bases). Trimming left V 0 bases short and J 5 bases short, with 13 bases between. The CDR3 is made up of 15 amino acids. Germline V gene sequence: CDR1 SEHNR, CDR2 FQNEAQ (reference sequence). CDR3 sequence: CASSLALGATTEAFF. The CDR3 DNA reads TGTGCCAGCAGCTTAGCGCTGGGGGCCACGACTGAAGCTTTCTTT.

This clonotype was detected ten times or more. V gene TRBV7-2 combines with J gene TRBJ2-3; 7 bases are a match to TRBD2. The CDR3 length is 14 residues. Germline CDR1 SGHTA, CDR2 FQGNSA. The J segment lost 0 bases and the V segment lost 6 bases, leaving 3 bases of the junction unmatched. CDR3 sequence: CASRGGGSTDTQYF. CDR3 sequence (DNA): TGTGCCAGCAGAGGCGGGGGAAGCACAGATACGCAGTATTTT. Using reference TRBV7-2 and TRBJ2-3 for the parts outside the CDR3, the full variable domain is GAGVSQSPSNKVTEKGKDVELRCDPISGHTALYWYRQSLGQGLEFLIYFQGNSAPDKSGLPSDRFSAERTGGSVSTLTIQRTQQEDSAVYLCASRGGGSTDTQYFGPGTRLTVL.

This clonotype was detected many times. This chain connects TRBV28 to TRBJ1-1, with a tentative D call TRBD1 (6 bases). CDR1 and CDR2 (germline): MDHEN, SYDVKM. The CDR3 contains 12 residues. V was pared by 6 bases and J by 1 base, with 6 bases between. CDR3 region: CASRGQNTEAFF. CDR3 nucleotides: TGTGCCAGCAGGGGACAGAACACTGAAGCTTTCTTT.

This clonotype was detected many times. CDR3 DNA: TGTGCCAGCAGCTTAGTTTCGTACACCGGGGAGCTGTTTTTT. It is translated as CASSLVSYTGELFF. The chain carries TRBV11-2 and TRBJ2-2; D remains ambiguous. With 1 base removed from V and 3 bases from J, the gap between germline ends came to 6 bases. Germline V gene lookup returns CDR1 SGHAT and CDR2 FQNNGV. The CDR3 has 14 residues.